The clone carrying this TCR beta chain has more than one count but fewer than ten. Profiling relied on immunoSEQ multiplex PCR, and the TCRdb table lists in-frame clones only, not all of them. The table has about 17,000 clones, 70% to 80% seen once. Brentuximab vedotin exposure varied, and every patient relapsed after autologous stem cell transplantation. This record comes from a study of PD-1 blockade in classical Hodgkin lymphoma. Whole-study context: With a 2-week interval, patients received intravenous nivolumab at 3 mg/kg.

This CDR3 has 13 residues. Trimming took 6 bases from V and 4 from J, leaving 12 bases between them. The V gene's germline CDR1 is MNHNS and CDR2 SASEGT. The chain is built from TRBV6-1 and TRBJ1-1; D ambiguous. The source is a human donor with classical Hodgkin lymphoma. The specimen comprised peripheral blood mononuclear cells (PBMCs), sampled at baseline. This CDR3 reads CASSPGLVTEAFF. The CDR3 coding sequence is TGTGCCAGCAGCCCCGGGCTGGTCACTGAAGCTTTCTTT.